The rows below give T cell receptor beta chains drawn from one sample of a study of blood T cell repertoires in COVID-19. The method was immunoSEQ multiplex PCR; TCRdb's version includes in-frame clones alone and lacks a portion of them. The sample contains 150,000 to 200,000 clones, about four fifths of which appear only once. Sequenced material: peripheral blood. The receptors here all came from an older woman with COVID-19, enrolled during active disease. Both conserved end residues are part of each CDR3. The order of the fields is clone size, J gene, V gene, D gene, CDR3 DNA, CDR3 protein. The D gene is left open where the match is weak. Clone size appears in some rows only: once, few, many, or a class for an expanded clone.

clone size: -; J gene: TRBJ2-5; V gene: TRBV5-1; D gene: -; CDR3 DNA: TGCGCCAGCAGGCCCACAGGGTTTTCGGGAATACAAGAGACCCAGTACTTC; CDR3 protein: CASRPTGFSGIQETQYF
clone size: -; J gene: TRBJ2-5; V gene: TRBV13; D gene: -; CDR3 DNA: TGTGCCAGCAGCTTTGAACAACAAGAGACCCAGTACTTC; CDR3 protein: CASSFEQQETQYF
clone size: -; J gene: TRBJ1-1; V gene: TRBV2; D gene: TRBD1; CDR3 DNA: TGTGCCAGCAAGGACAGGGGCAAAGCTTTCTTT; CDR3 protein: CASKDRGKAFF
clone size: once; J gene: TRBJ1-3; V gene: TRBV5-4; D gene: -; CDR3 DNA: TGTGCCAGCAGCCCCGGCTCTGGAAACACCATATATTTT; CDR3 protein: CASSPGSGNTIYF
clone size: -; J gene: TRBJ2-7; V gene: TRBV6-2/TRBV6-3; D gene: -; CDR3 DNA: TGTGCCAGCAGTTCCATTCCATACGAGCAGTACTTC; CDR3 protein: CASSSIPYEQYF
clone size: -; J gene: TRBJ1-6; V gene: TRBV3-1/TRBV3-2; D gene: -; CDR3 DNA: TGTGCCAGCAGCCAAGAGTCCAGGACAGCGGCCCCAAATTCACCCCTCCACTTT; CDR3 protein: CASSQESRTAAPNSPLHF
clone size: -; J gene: TRBJ2-2; V gene: TRBV7-3; D gene: -; CDR3 DNA: TGTGCCAGCAGCTCACAGGGTAGCACCGGGGAGCTGTTTTTT; CDR3 protein: CASSSQGSTGELFF
clone size: -; J gene: TRBJ2-5; V gene: TRBV7-2; D gene: TRBD2; CDR3 DNA: TGTGCCAGCAGCTTAGAGTTGGCGGGGGGGTCCCAGTACTTC; CDR3 protein: CASSLELAGGSQYF
clone size: -; J gene: TRBJ2-5; V gene: TRBV7-3; D gene: TRBD2; CDR3 DNA: TGTGCCAGCAGCTCGGGCGCTAGCGGGATGGAGACCCAGTACTTC; CDR3 protein: CASSSGASGMETQYF
clone size: few; J gene: TRBJ1-2; V gene: TRBV15; D gene: -; CDR3 DNA: TGTGCCACCAGCCCCCGAACCTGGACAGATGCTAACTATGGCTACACCTTC; CDR3 protein: CATSPRTWTDANYGYTF
clone size: few; J gene: TRBJ1-5; V gene: TRBV27; D gene: TRBD1; CDR3 DNA: TGTGCCAGCAGCCCCGGGACAGCAGGGGTTTTGAAGTCCCAGCATTTT; CDR3 protein: CASSPGTAGVLKSQHF
clone size: -; J gene: TRBJ2-3; V gene: TRBV19; D gene: TRBD1; CDR3 DNA: TGTGCCAGTAGTCCCACCGGGACAGGAGTAGACCGCACAGATACGCAGTATTTT; CDR3 protein: CASSPTGTGVDRTDTQYF
clone size: -; J gene: TRBJ2-3; V gene: TRBV6-1; D gene: -; CDR3 DNA: TGTGCCAGCAGTCAAGATAGGAGGGGTGGCACAGATACGCAGTATTTT; CDR3 protein: CASSQDRRGGTDTQYF
clone size: -; J gene: TRBJ2-3; V gene: TRBV5-4; D gene: TRBD2; CDR3 DNA: TGTGCCAGCAGCCGAGGACTAGCGGGAGCTCCAGATACGCAGTATTTT; CDR3 protein: CASSRGLAGAPDTQYF
clone size: -; J gene: TRBJ1-1; V gene: TRBV3-1/TRBV3-2; D gene: -; CDR3 DNA: TGTGCCAGCAGCCAAGTCGGTACACAGGGTGGAGGAGCTTTCTTT; CDR3 protein: CASSQVGTQGGGAFF
clone size: -; J gene: TRBJ1-4; V gene: TRBV2; D gene: TRBD1; CDR3 DNA: TGTGCCAGCACTTCGGACAGGGTACTTGGGATGTTTTTT; CDR3 protein: CASTSDRVLGMFF
clone size: few; J gene: TRBJ1-2; V gene: TRBV3-1/TRBV3-2; D gene: -; CDR3 DNA: TGTGCCAGCAGCCCACCAGATGGTCTCTATGGCTACACCTTC; CDR3 protein: CASSPPDGLYGYTF
clone size: -; J gene: TRBJ1-2; V gene: TRBV5-1; D gene: TRBD1; CDR3 DNA: TGCGCCAGCAGCGCCCAGGGGGTATATGGCTACACCTTC; CDR3 protein: CASSAQGVYGYTF
clone size: -; J gene: TRBJ2-3; V gene: TRBV5-6; D gene: -; CDR3 DNA: TGTGCCAGCAGCCGAACCTCAGGGGCAGATACGCAGTATTTT; CDR3 protein: CASSRTSGADTQYF
clone size: -; J gene: TRBJ2-3; V gene: TRBV2; D gene: TRBD2; CDR3 DNA: TGTGCCAGCAGTCCCCTAGCGGGAGGGCCGAGAGATACGCAGTATTTT; CDR3 protein: CASSPLAGGPRDTQYF
clone size: -; J gene: TRBJ1-2; V gene: TRBV5-1; D gene: -; CDR3 DNA: TGCGCCAGCAGCTTGGATTATCAGGGAGGGTATGGCTACACCTTC; CDR3 protein: CASSLDYQGGYGYTF
clone size: -; J gene: TRBJ2-3; V gene: TRBV5-4; D gene: TRBD2; CDR3 DNA: TGTGCCAGCAGCTGGGGCCTAGCGGCTGGCACAGATACGCAGTATTTT; CDR3 protein: CASSWGLAAGTDTQYF
clone size: -; J gene: TRBJ1-3; V gene: TRBV6-5; D gene: TRBD1; CDR3 DNA: TGTGCCAGCAGTTACGACAGGGTTTCAGGTGGAAACACCATATATTTT; CDR3 protein: CASSYDRVSGGNTIYF
clone size: once; J gene: TRBJ2-2; V gene: TRBV24-1; D gene: TRBD1; CDR3 DNA: TGTGCCACCAGTGATCCGGGACAGGGGTACGACACCGGGGAGCTGTTTTTT; CDR3 protein: CATSDPGQGYDTGELFF
clone size: -; J gene: TRBJ2-7; V gene: TRBV6-2/TRBV6-3; D gene: -; CDR3 DNA: TGTGCCAGCAGTCCCCGGGACACGGGCATCCACGAGCAGTACTTC; CDR3 protein: CASSPRDTGIHEQYF
clone size: -; J gene: TRBJ1-1; V gene: TRBV6-5; D gene: -; CDR3 DNA: TGTGCCAGCAGTTCGAGGGAGACTAAAGCTTTCTTT; CDR3 protein: CASSSRETKAFF
clone size: -; J gene: TRBJ1-2; V gene: TRBV5-4; D gene: TRBD1; CDR3 DNA: TGTGCCAGCAGCTTGGGGGCCCAGGGACAGAACTATGGCTACACCTTC; CDR3 protein: CASSLGAQGQNYGYTF
clone size: -; J gene: TRBJ1-3; V gene: TRBV27; D gene: TRBD1; CDR3 DNA: TGTGCCCCCAAGGGGGCGGCTGGAAACACCATATATTTT; CDR3 protein: CAPKGAAGNTIYF
clone size: -; J gene: TRBJ1-6; V gene: TRBV5-4; D gene: -; CDR3 DNA: TGTGCCAGCAGCAAGGAAGGGGGAGCCTATAATTCACCCCTCCACTTT; CDR3 protein: CASSKEGGAYNSPLHF
clone size: -; J gene: TRBJ2-1; V gene: TRBV10-2; D gene: -; CDR3 DNA: TGCGCCAGCACAATACGAGCGTACAATGAGCAGTTCTTC; CDR3 protein: CASTIRAYNEQFF
clone size: -; J gene: TRBJ1-1; V gene: TRBV7-9; D gene: -; CDR3 DNA: TGTGCCAGCAGCTTAGACGAGATAGTTGAAGCTTTCTTT; CDR3 protein: CASSLDEIVEAFF
clone size: -; J gene: TRBJ2-1; V gene: TRBV15; D gene: -; CDR3 DNA: TGTGCCACCAGCAGAGATGGGCTAGCCGATGAGCAGTTCTTC; CDR3 protein: CATSRDGLADEQFF
clone size: -; J gene: TRBJ1-5; V gene: TRBV11-2; D gene: -; CDR3 DNA: TGTGCCAGCAGCCCGGAGGGAAACAATCAGCCCCAGCATTTT; CDR3 protein: CASSPEGNNQPQHF
clone size: few; J gene: TRBJ2-1; V gene: TRBV19; D gene: -; CDR3 DNA: TGTGCCAGTACACAGGGATTTTACAATGAGCAGTTCTTC; CDR3 protein: CASTQGFYNEQFF
clone size: -; J gene: TRBJ1-4; V gene: TRBV19; D gene: TRBD1; CDR3 DNA: TGTGCCAGTAGTGCTACAGGGGTGGTAACTAATGAAAAACTGTTTTTT; CDR3 protein: CASSATGVVTNEKLFF
clone size: once; J gene: TRBJ1-6; V gene: TRBV18; D gene: -; CDR3 DNA: TGTGCCAGCTCACCGAAGACAGGCTTCTATAATTCACCCCTCCACTTT; CDR3 protein: CASSPKTGFYNSPLHF
clone size: many; J gene: TRBJ2-3; V gene: TRBV4-3; D gene: -; CDR3 DNA: TGCGCCAGCAGCCAAGATTGGAGGGCGGGAGATACGCAGTATTTT; CDR3 protein: CASSQDWRAGDTQYF
clone size: -; J gene: TRBJ1-5; V gene: TRBV27; D gene: -; CDR3 DNA: TGTGCCAGCAGTGGGGTTCAGGGTCAGCCCCAGCATTTT; CDR3 protein: CASSGVQGQPQHF
clone size: -; J gene: TRBJ2-2; V gene: TRBV5-1; D gene: -; CDR3 DNA: TGCGCCAGCAGGGAGGCAAGCGCGAACACCGGGGAGCTGTTTTTT; CDR3 protein: CASREASANTGELFF
clone size: few; J gene: TRBJ1-1; V gene: TRBV6-5; D gene: -; CDR3 DNA: TGTGCCAGCAGTTACTCTTTCCGGGGAAACACTGAAGCTTTCTTT; CDR3 protein: CASSYSFRGNTEAFF
clone size: once; J gene: TRBJ1-6; V gene: TRBV5-4; D gene: -; CDR3 DNA: TGTGCCAGCAGGGTCTCAGGGGAGAAGGCCCTCCACTTT; CDR3 protein: CASRVSGEKALHF
clone size: -; J gene: TRBJ1-6; V gene: TRBV7-9; D gene: TRBD1; CDR3 DNA: TGTGCCAGCAGCCCTGGGACAGGGGCGAATTCACCCCTCCACTTT; CDR3 protein: CASSPGTGANSPLHF
clone size: -; J gene: TRBJ1-5; V gene: TRBV4-1; D gene: TRBD1; CDR3 DNA: TGCGCCAGCAGCCAAGAACAGGGGATGCGGCCCCAGCATTTT; CDR3 protein: CASSQEQGMRPQHF
clone size: -; J gene: TRBJ2-3; V gene: TRBV24-1; D gene: -; CDR3 DNA: TGTGCCACCAGTGATTATAGCGGAGCAGGCACAGATACGCAGTATTTT; CDR3 protein: CATSDYSGAGTDTQYF
clone size: -; J gene: TRBJ1-5; V gene: TRBV19; D gene: -; CDR3 DNA: TGTGCCAGTAGTATAGGGGTACAGGGAAATGGTCAGCCCCAGCATTTT; CDR3 protein: CASSIGVQGNGQPQHF
clone size: -; J gene: TRBJ2-1; V gene: TRBV7-9; D gene: TRBD1; CDR3 DNA: TGTGCCAGCAGCCCAAGGGGACAGGGGTTCAATGAGCAGTTCTTC; CDR3 protein: CASSPRGQGFNEQFF
clone size: -; J gene: TRBJ2-7; V gene: TRBV5-4; D gene: TRBD1; CDR3 DNA: TGTGCCAGCAGCATTCAGGGGGCTCAGGAGCAGTACTTC; CDR3 protein: CASSIQGAQEQYF
clone size: -; J gene: TRBJ1-1; V gene: TRBV27; D gene: -; CDR3 DNA: TGTGCCAGCAGTCCAACCGGCAGGGAAGACACTGAAGCTTTCTTT; CDR3 protein: CASSPTGREDTEAFF
clone size: -; J gene: TRBJ1-1; V gene: TRBV5-1; D gene: TRBD1; CDR3 DNA: TGCGCCAGCAGCAGGGGACAGGGGATCCTGAACACTGAAGCTTTCTTT; CDR3 protein: CASSRGQGILNTEAFF
clone size: few; J gene: TRBJ1-1; V gene: TRBV7-2; D gene: -; CDR3 DNA: TGTGCCAGCAGCTTAGCAAGCGGGCACACTGAAGCTTTCTTT; CDR3 protein: CASSLASGHTEAFF
clone size: -; J gene: TRBJ2-5; V gene: TRBV5-4; D gene: TRBD1; CDR3 DNA: TGTGCCAGCAGCTCCCTTCAGGGGGCGGAGACCCAGTACTTC; CDR3 protein: CASSSLQGAETQYF
clone size: -; J gene: TRBJ2-1; V gene: TRBV19; D gene: -; CDR3 DNA: TGTGCCAGTAGTATAGACAGGGATGGTGAGCAGTTCTTC; CDR3 protein: CASSIDRDGEQFF
clone size: -; J gene: TRBJ1-1; V gene: TRBV6-5; D gene: -; CDR3 DNA: TGTGCCAGCAGTTACTCAAGGGGAGAAGCTTTCTTT; CDR3 protein: CASSYSRGEAFF
clone size: once; J gene: TRBJ2-1; V gene: TRBV9; D gene: -; CDR3 DNA: TGTGCCAGCACCCTAACCCCCACAGGGAAGGTAAACAATGAGCAGTTCTTC; CDR3 protein: CASTLTPTGKVNNEQFF
clone size: -; J gene: TRBJ2-7; V gene: TRBV7-2; D gene: TRBD2; CDR3 DNA: TGTGCCAGCAGCTTAGAAGGTTGGTCTAGCGGACCTTACGAGCAGTACTTC; CDR3 protein: CASSLEGWSSGPYEQYF
clone size: -; J gene: TRBJ2-7; V gene: TRBV7-2; D gene: -; CDR3 DNA: TGTGCCAGCAGAGCAGGGTACGAGCAGTACTTC; CDR3 protein: CASRAGYEQYF
clone size: -; J gene: TRBJ1-2; V gene: TRBV5-4; D gene: -; CDR3 DNA: TGTGCCAGCAGCTTCCTGGGGGGGTTAGGCTACACCTTC; CDR3 protein: CASSFLGGLGYTF
clone size: few; J gene: TRBJ2-2; V gene: TRBV29-1; D gene: TRBD2; CDR3 DNA: TGCAGCGTCCGACTAGCATCTTATACCGGGGAGCTGTTTTTT; CDR3 protein: CSVRLASYTGELFF
clone size: -; J gene: TRBJ2-1; V gene: TRBV6-2/TRBV6-3; D gene: -; CDR3 DNA: TGTGCCAGCAGTCCGTACTCCACCGTCGATGAGCAGTTCTTC; CDR3 protein: CASSPYSTVDEQFF